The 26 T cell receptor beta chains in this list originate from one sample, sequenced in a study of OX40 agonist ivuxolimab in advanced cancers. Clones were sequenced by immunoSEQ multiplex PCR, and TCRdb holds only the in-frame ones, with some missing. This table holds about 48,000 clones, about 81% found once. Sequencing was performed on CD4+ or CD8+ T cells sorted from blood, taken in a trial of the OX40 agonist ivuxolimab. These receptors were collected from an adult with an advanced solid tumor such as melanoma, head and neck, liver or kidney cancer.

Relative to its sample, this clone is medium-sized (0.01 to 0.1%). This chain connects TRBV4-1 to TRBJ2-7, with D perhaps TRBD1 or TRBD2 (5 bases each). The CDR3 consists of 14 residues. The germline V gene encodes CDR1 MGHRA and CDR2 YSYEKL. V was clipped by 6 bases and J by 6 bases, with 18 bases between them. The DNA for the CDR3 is TGCGCCAGCAGTCCGACCGGGACCATAATCGAGCAGTACTTC. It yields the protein CASSPTGTIIEQYF.

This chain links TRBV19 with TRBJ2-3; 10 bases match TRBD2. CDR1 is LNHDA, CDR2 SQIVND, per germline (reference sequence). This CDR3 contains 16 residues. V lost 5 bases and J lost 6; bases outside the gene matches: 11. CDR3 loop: CASSPRLAGARDTQYF. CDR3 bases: TGTGCCAGTAGTCCAAGACTAGCGGGCGCCAGGGATACGCAGTATTTT.

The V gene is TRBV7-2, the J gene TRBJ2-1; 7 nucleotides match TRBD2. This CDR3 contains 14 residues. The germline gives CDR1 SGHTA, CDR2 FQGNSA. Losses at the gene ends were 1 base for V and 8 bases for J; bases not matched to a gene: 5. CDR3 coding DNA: TGTGCCAGCAGCTTAGGGACTAGGAATTATGAGCAGTTCTTC. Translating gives CASSLGTRNYEQFF.

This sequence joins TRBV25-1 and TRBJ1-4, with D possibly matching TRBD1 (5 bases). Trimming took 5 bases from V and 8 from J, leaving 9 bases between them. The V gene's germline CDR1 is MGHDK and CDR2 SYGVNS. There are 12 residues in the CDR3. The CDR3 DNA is TGTGCCAGCAGTCCAGGGAGGGAAAAACTGTTTTTT. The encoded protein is CASSPGREKLFF.

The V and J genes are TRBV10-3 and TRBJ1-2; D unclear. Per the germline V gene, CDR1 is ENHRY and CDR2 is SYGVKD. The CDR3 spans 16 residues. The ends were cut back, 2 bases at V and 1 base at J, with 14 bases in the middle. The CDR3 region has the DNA TGTGCCATCAGTGAGGCGGGGAGAGGATTTAACTATGGCTACACCTTC. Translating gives CAISEAGRGFNYGYTF.

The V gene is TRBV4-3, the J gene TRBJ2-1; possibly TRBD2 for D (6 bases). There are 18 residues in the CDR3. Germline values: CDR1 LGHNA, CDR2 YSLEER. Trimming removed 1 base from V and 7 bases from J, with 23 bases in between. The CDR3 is CASSQAFGTTGTYNEQFF. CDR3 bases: TGCGCCAGCAGCCAAGCTTTTGGTACTACCGGGACTTATAATGAGCAGTTCTTC.

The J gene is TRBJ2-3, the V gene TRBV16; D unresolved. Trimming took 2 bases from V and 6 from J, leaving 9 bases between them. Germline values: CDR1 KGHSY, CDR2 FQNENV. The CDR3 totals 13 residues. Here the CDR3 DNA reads TGTGCCAGCAGCCAACTTAGGGCTGATACGCAGTATTTT. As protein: CASSQLRADTQYF.

The CDR3 DNA follows: TGTGCCAGCAATAGAGGGGGCCCCCAAGAGACCCAGTACTTC. This gives the protein CASNRGGPQETQYF. The rearrangement joins TRBV6-1 to TRBJ2-5; the match to TRBD1 covers 7 bases. V shed 7 bases and J 1 base; nucleotides not matched to a gene: 6. The CDR3 is 14 amino acids. The germline gives CDR1 MNHNS, CDR2 SASEGT.

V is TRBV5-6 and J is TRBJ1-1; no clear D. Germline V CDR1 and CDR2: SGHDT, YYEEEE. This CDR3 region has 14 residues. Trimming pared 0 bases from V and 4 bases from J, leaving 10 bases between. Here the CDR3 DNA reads TGTGCCAGCAGCTTGGGACCCGGGATCACTGAAGCTTTCTTT. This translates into CASSLGPGITEAFF.

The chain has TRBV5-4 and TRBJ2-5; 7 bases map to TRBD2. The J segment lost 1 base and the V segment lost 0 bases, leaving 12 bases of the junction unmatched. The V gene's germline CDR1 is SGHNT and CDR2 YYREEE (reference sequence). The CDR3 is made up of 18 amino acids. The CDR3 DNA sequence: TGTGCCAGCAGCTTGGCCCGCTCTAGCGGACTACCCCAAGAGACCCAGTACTTC. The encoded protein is CASSLARSSGLPQETQYF.

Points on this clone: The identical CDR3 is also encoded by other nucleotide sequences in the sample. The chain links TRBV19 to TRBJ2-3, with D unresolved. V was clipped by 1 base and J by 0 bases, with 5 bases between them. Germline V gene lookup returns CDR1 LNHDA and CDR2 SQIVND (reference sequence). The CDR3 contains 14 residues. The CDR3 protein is CASSIGLSTDTQYF. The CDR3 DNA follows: TGTGCCAGTAGTATAGGACTGAGCACAGATACGCAGTATTTT.

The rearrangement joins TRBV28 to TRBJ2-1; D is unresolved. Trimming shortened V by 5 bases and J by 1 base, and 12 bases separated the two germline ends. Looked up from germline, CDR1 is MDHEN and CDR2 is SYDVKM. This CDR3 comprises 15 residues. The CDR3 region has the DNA TGTGCCAGCAGTCTCCAAGGGCATTCCTACAATGAGCAGTTCTTC. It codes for CASSLQGHSYNEQFF.

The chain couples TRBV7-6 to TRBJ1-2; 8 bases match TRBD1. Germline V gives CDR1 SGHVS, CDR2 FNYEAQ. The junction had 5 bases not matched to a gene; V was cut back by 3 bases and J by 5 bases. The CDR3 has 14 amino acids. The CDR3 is CASSLGTGGYGYTF. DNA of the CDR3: TGTGCCAGCAGCTTGGGAACAGGGGGTTATGGCTACACCTTC.

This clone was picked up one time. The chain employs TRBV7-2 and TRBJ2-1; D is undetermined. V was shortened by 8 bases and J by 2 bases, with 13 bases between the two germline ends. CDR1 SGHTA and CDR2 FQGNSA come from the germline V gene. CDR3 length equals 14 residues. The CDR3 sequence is CASGLGVTYNEQFF. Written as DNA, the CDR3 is TGTGCCAGCGGGCTTGGTGTGACCTACAATGAGCAGTTCTTC.

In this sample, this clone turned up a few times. The CDR3 region is CASGPGLAGDRNEQFF. The CDR3 bases are TGTGCTAGTGGTCCGGGACTAGCGGGAGACCGCAATGAGCAGTTCTTC. The chain carries TRBV12-5 and TRBJ2-1; 14 nucleotides agree with TRBD2. From germline, CDR1 is LGHNT and CDR2 FRNRAP. This CDR3 contains 16 residues. V trimming: 5 bases; J trimming: 6 bases; junction bases outside the gene matches: 6.

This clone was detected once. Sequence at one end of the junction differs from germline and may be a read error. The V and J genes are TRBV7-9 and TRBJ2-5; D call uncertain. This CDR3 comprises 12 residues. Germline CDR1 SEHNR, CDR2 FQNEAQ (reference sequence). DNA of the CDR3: TGTGCCAGCACCTTACGGGTTGAGACCCAGTACTTC. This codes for CASTLRVETQYF.

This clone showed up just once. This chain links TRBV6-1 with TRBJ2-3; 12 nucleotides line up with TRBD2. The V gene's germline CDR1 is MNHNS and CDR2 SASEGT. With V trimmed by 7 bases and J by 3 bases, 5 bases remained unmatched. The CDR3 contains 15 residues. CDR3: CASTPSGRGTDTQYF. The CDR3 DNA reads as TGTGCCAGCACCCCTAGCGGGAGGGGGACAGATACGCAGTATTTT.

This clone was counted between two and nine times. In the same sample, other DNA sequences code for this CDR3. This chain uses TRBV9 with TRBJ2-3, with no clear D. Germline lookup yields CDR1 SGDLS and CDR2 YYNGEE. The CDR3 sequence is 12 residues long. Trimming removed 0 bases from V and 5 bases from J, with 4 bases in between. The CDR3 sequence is CASSVDLDTQYF. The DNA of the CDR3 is TGTGCCAGCAGCGTAGACTTAGATACGCAGTATTTT. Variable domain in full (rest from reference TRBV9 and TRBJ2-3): DSGVTQTPKHLITATGQRVTLRCSPRSGDLSVYWYQQSLDQGLQFLIQYYNGEERAKGNILERFSAQQFPDLHSELNLSSLELGDSALYFCASSVDLDTQYFGPGTRLTVL.

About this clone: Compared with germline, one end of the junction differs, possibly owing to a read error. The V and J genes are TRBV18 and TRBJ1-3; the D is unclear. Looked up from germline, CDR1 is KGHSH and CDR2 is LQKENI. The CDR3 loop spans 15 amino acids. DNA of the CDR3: TGTGCCAACTCACCACTAGGGCCGCCAGGAAACACCATATATTTT. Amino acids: CANSPLGPPGNTIYF.

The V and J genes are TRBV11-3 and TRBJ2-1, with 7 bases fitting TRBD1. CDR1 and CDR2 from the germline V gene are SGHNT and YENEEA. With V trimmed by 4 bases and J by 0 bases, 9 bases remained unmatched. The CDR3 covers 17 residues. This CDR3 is CASSSRTGGFSYNEQFF. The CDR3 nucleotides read TGTGCCAGCAGCTCTCGGACAGGAGGTTTCTCCTACAATGAGCAGTTCTTC.

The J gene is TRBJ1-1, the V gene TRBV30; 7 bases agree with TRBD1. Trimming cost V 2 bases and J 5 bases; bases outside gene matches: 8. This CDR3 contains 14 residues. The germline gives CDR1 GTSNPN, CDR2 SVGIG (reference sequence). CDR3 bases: TGTGCCTGGAGTTACTACAGGGGAAGGACTGAAGCTTTCTTT. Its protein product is CAWSYYRGRTEAFF.

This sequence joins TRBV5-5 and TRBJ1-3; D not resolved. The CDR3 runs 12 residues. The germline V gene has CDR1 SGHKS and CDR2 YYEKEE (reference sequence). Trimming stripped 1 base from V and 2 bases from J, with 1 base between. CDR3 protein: CASSLPGNTIYF. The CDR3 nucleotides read TGTGCCAGCAGCTTGCCTGGAAACACCATATATTTT. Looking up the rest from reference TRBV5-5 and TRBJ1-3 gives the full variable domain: DAGVTQSPTHLIKTRGQQVTLRCSPISGHKSVSWYQQVLGQGPQFIFQYYEKEERGRGNFPDRFSARQFPNYSSELNVNALLLGDSALYLCASSLPGNTIYFGEGSWLTVV.

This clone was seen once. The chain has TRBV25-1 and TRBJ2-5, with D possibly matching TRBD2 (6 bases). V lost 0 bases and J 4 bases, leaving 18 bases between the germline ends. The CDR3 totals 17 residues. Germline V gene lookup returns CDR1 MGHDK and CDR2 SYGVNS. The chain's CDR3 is CASSEYGGSPAGETQYF. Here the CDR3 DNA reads TGTGCCAGCAGTGAATATGGAGGGAGCCCCGCGGGAGAGACCCAGTACTTC.

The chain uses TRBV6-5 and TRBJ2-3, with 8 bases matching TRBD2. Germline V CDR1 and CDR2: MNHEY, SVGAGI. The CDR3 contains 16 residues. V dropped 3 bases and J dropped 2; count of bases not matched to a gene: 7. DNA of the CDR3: TGTGCCAGCAGTTATTCGGCGGGGGGCTTCACAGATACGCAGTATTTT. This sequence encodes CASSYSAGGFTDTQYF.

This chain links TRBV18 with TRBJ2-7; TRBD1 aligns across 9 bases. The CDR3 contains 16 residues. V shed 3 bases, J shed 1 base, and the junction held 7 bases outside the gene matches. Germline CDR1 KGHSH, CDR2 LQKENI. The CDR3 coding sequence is TGTGCCAGCTCACCGGAGACAGGGGGAATGTCCTACGAGCAGTACTTC. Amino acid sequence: CASSPETGGMSYEQYF.

The CDR3 is CASSRANTDTQYF. The CDR3 nucleotides are TGTGCCAGCAGCCGGGCCAACACAGATACGCAGTATTTT. The rearrangement links TRBV4-2 to TRBJ2-3; D is ambiguous. Trimming removed 4 bases from V and 2 bases from J, with 7 bases in between. This CDR3 contains 13 residues. Germline-derived CDR1 and CDR2 are LGHNA and YNFKEQ.